Detailed here is one T cell receptor beta chain. These data originate in a study of blood T cell repertoires in COVID-19. TCRdb's table, derived via immunoSEQ multiplex PCR, lists solely in-frame clones and lacks some. Here the sample spans about 110,000 clones, roughly 84% being singletons. Germline CDR1 LNHDA, CDR2 SQIVND (reference sequence). CDR3 length: 13 amino acids. After removal of 7 bases from V and 4 bases from J, the junction contained 5 bases not matched to a gene. The clonotype comes from a human donor in a cohort sampled during active COVID-19. Specimen: peripheral blood. The gene calls are TRBV19 and TRBJ2-7; TRBD1 agrees at 9 bases. CDR3 residues: CASTKGQGYEQYF. CDR3 sequence (DNA): TGTGCCAGTACCAAGGGACAGGGTTACGAGCAGTACTTC.